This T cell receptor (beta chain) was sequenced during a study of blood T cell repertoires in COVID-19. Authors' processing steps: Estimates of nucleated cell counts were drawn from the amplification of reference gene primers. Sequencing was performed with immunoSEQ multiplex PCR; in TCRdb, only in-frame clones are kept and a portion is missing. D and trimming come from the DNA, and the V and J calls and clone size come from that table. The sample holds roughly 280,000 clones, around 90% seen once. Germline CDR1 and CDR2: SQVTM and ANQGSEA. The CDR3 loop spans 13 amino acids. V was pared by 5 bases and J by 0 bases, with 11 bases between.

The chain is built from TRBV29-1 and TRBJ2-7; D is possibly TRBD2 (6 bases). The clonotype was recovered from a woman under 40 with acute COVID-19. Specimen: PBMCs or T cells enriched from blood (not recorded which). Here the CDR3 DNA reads TGCAGCGTTTTGGATAGCGGCTCCTACGAGCAGTACTTC. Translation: CSVLDSGSYEQYF.